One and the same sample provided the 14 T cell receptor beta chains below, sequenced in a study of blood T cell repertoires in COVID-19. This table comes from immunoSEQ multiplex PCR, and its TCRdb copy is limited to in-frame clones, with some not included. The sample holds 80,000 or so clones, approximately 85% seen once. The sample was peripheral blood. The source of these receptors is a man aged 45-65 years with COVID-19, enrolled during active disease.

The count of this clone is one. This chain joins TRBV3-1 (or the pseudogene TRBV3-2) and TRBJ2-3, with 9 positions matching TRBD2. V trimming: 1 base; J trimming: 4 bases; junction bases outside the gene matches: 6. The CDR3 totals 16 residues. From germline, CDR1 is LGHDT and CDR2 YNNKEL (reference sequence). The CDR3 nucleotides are TGTGCCAGCAGCCAAGCGACTAGCGGTCAGGCAGATACGCAGTATTTT. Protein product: CASSQATSGQADTQYF.

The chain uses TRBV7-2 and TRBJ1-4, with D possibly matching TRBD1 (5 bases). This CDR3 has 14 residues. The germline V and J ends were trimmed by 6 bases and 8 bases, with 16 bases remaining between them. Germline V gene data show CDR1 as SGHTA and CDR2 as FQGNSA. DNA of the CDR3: TGTGCCAGCAGTATGGACGGGGGAGGGGAAAAACTGTTTTTT. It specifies CASSMDGGGEKLFF.

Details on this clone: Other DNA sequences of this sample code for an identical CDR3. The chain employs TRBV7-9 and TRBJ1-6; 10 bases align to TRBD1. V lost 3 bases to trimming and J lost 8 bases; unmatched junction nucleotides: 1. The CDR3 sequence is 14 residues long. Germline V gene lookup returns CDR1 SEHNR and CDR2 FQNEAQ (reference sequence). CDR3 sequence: CASSLTGGDSPLHF. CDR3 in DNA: TGTGCCAGCAGCTTGACAGGGGGCGATTCACCCCTCCACTTT.

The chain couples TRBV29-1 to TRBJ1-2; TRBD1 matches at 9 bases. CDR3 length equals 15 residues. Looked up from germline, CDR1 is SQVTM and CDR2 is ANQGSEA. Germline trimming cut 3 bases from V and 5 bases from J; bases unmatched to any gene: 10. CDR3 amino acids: CSVELVNRGLYGYTF. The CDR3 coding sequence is TGCAGCGTTGAGTTGGTGAACAGGGGGCTTTATGGCTACACCTTC.

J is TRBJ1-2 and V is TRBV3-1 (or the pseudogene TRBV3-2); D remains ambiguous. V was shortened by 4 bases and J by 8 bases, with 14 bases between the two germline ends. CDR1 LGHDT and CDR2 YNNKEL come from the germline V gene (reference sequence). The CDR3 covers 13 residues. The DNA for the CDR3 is TGTGCCAGCAGCCCCGGCGGGGTCGGAGGCTACACCTTC. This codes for CASSPGGVGGYTF.

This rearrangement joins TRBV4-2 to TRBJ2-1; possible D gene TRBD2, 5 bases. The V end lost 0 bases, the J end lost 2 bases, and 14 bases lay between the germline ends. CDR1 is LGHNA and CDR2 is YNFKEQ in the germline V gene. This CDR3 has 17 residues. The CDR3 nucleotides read TGTGCCAGCAGCCAAGATATGCGCGGCGGGCCCTACAATGAGCAGTTCTTC. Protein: CASSQDMRGGPYNEQFF.

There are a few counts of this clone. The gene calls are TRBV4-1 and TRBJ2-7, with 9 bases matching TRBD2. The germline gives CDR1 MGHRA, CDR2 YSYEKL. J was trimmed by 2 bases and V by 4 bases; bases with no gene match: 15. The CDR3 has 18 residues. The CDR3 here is CASSPREAGGGFPYEQYF. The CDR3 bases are TGCGCCAGCAGCCCCCGTGAAGCGGGAGGAGGATTCCCCTACGAGCAGTACTTC.

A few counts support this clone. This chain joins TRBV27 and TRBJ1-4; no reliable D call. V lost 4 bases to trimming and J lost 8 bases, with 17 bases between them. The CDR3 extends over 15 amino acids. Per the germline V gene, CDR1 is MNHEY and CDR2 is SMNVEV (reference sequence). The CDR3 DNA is TGTGCCAGCAGTTACCTTAACGGAGACGAGGAAAAACTGTTTTTT. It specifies CASSYLNGDEEKLFF.

In nucleotides, the CDR3 is TGTGCCAGCAGCAAAACGGAGGAGGCAGAGCTTTACGAGCAGTACTTC. Residues: CASSKTEEAELYEQYF. The chain is built from TRBV21-1 and TRBJ2-7; TRBD2 is the table's D call and was not checked against the DNA. TRBV21-1 is marked as a pseudogene. The CDR3 runs to 16 residues.

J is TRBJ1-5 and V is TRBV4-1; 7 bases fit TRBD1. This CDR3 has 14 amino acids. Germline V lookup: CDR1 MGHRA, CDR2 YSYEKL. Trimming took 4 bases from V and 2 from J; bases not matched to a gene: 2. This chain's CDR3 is CASSPGQGNQPQHF. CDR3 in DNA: TGCGCCAGCAGCCCAGGACAGGGCAATCAGCCCCAGCATTTT.

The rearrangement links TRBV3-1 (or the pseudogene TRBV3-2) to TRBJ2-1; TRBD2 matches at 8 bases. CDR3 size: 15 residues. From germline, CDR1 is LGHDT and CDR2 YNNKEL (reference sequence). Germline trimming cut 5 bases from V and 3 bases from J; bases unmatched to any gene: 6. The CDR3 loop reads CASSWGLGGYNEQFF. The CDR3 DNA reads TGTGCCAGCAGCTGGGGACTAGGGGGCTACAATGAGCAGTTCTTC.

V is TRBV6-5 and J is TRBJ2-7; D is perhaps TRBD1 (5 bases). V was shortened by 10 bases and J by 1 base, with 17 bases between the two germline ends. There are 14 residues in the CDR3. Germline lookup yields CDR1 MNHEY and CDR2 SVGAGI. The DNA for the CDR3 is TGTGCCACAGCCAAATGGGGCCTTTCCTACGAGCAGTACTTC. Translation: CATAKWGLSYEQYF.

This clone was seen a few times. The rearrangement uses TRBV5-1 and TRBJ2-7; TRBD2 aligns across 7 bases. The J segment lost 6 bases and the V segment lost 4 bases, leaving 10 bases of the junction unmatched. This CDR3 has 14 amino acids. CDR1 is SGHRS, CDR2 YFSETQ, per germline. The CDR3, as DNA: TGCGCCAGCAGCCGGGAGGTTGTGGGGTCCGAGCAGTACTTC. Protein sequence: CASSREVVGSEQYF.

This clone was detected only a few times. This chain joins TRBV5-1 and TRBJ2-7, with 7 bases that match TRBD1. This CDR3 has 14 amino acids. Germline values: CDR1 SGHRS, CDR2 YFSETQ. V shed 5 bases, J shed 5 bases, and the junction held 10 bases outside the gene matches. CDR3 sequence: CASSSDRVENEQYF. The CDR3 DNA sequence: TGCGCCAGCAGTTCCGACAGGGTCGAGAACGAGCAGTACTTC.